This is a list of T cell receptor beta chains from one sample in a study of human T cells and chemical hapten exposure. TCRdb recomputed calls from the RACE reads with MiXCR, one row per CDR3 protein. The sample lists about 40,000 distinct CDR3 sequences, about 3.5% occurring once. The material was whole blood, obtained in connection with sensitization to the hapten diphenylcyclopropenone (DPC). The receptor set was obtained from a man aged 40-49 years with alopecia areata. Some clones in this sample may be carry-over from other donors' samples. CDR3s include the opening cysteine and the closing phenylalanine or tryptophan. The D gene is left open where the match is weak. Only some rows state a clone size, as once, few, many or a class for expanded clones.

J gene: TRBJ2-7
clone size: many
D gene: -
V gene: TRBV5-6
CDR3 DNA: TGTGCCAGCAGCCCCACCTACGAGCAGTACTTC
CDR3 protein: CASSPTYEQYF

J gene: TRBJ1-2
clone size: few
D gene: -
V gene: TRBV7-2
CDR3 DNA: TGTGCCAGCAGCTCCAAGACTGTAGGCTATGGCTACACCTTC
CDR3 protein: CASSSKTVGYGYTF

J gene: TRBJ2-5
clone size: many
D gene: TRBD2
V gene: TRBV6-1
CDR3 DNA: TGTGCCAGCAGTGCGGGTAACAGCGGGAAAGAGACCCAGTACTTC
CDR3 protein: CASSAGNSGKETQYF

J gene: TRBJ2-5
clone size: many
D gene: -
V gene: TRBV5-1
CDR3 DNA: TGCGCCAGCAGCTTGGTTACGGTAACGGAGACCCAGTACTTC
CDR3 protein: CASSLVTVTETQYF

J gene: TRBJ2-6
clone size: many
D gene: -
V gene: TRBV27
CDR3 DNA: TGTGCCAGCGCCCCGGGGGCACCCTCTGGGGCCAACGTCCTGACTTTC
CDR3 protein: CASAPGAPSGANVLTF

J gene: TRBJ1-5
clone size: many
D gene: TRBD1
V gene: TRBV28
CDR3 DNA: TGTGCCAGCAGTCCCACCGGCAGGGGGTTTGGCAATCAGCCCCAGCATTTT
CDR3 protein: CASSPTGRGFGNQPQHF

J gene: TRBJ2-6
clone size: many
D gene: -
V gene: TRBV5-4
CDR3 DNA: TGTGCCAGCAGCTTGGGGCCTAGCGTAGCCTCTGGGGCCAACGTCCTGACTTTC
CDR3 protein: CASSLGPSVASGANVLTF

J gene: TRBJ1-6
clone size: many
D gene: -
V gene: TRBV12-3/TRBV12-4
CDR3 DNA: TGTGCCAGCAGTTTTACAGGCGATTCACCCCTCCACTTT
CDR3 protein: CASSFTGDSPLHF

J gene: TRBJ1-5
clone size: many
D gene: -
V gene: TRBV28
CDR3 DNA: TGTGCCAGCAGTTTATTGGGGATTCAACCCCAGCATTTT
CDR3 protein: CASSLLGIQPQHF

J gene: TRBJ1-1
clone size: -
D gene: TRBD1
V gene: TRBV5-4
CDR3 DNA: TGTGCCAGCAGCTTAAGGACAGGGTTGACGACTGAAGCTTTCTTT
CDR3 protein: CASSLRTGLTTEAFF

J gene: TRBJ1-2
clone size: many
D gene: -
V gene: TRBV7-3
CDR3 DNA: TGTGCCAGCAGCTTAGGAAGCTTCGATGGCTACACCTTC
CDR3 protein: CASSLGSFDGYTF

J gene: TRBJ2-7
clone size: many
D gene: TRBD2
V gene: TRBV6-2/TRBV6-3
CDR3 DNA: TGTGCCAGCAGTTACTATCCGGGACTAGCGGGATGGTACGAGCAGTACTTC
CDR3 protein: CASSYYPGLAGWYEQYF

J gene: TRBJ2-3
clone size: many
D gene: TRBD2
V gene: TRBV11-1
CDR3 DNA: TGTGCCAGCAGTCGTAGCGGGGGCACAGATACGCAGTATTTT
CDR3 protein: CASSRSGGTDTQYF

J gene: TRBJ2-7
clone size: many
D gene: -
V gene: TRBV28
CDR3 DNA: TGTGCCAGCAGTTCAGGACCTGTCGGGGCTAGCTCCTACGAGCAGTACTTC
CDR3 protein: CASSSGPVGASSYEQYF

J gene: TRBJ2-2
clone size: many
D gene: TRBD2
V gene: TRBV7-9
CDR3 DNA: TGTGCCCGGGGCGGGAGAAGAAACTACACCGGGGAGCTGTTTTTT
CDR3 protein: CARGGRRNYTGELFF

J gene: TRBJ2-6
clone size: -
D gene: -
V gene: TRBV28
CDR3 DNA: TGTGCCAGCAGTTTATTATCGGGGGTTGGGGCCAACGTCCTGACTTTC
CDR3 protein: CASSLLSGVGANVLTF

J gene: TRBJ1-1
clone size: many
D gene: -
V gene: TRBV7-9
CDR3 DNA: TGTGCCAGCAGTCGGGGGGTGGGCACTGAAGCTTTCTTT
CDR3 protein: CASSRGVGTEAFF

J gene: TRBJ1-4
clone size: -
D gene: -
V gene: TRBV5-1
CDR3 DNA: TGCGCCAGCAGGCCAACAGGGACTGCAACTAATGAAAAACTGTTTTTT
CDR3 protein: CASRPTGTATNEKLFF

J gene: TRBJ2-1
clone size: many
D gene: -
V gene: TRBV5-1
CDR3 DNA: TGCGCCAGCAGCCTTACTAGGAGTGAGCAGTTCTTC
CDR3 protein: CASSLTRSEQFF

J gene: TRBJ1-2
clone size: many
D gene: -
V gene: TRBV12-3/TRBV12-4
CDR3 DNA: TGTGCCAGCAGTCCTCAGGGGAACTATGGCTACACCTTC
CDR3 protein: CASSPQGNYGYTF

J gene: TRBJ2-1
clone size: many
D gene: -
V gene: TRBV7-7
CDR3 DNA: TGTGCCAGCAGCTTTGTGCAGGGGCAATACAATGAGCAGTTCTTC
CDR3 protein: CASSFVQGQYNEQFF

J gene: TRBJ2-1
clone size: many
D gene: TRBD1
V gene: TRBV5-5
CDR3 DNA: TGTGCCAGTACCCCGGGACAGCTAGACAATGAGCAGTTCTTC
CDR3 protein: CASTPGQLDNEQFF

J gene: TRBJ2-7
clone size: many
D gene: TRBD2
V gene: TRBV15
CDR3 DNA: TGTGCCACCAGCAGAGATTGGGGGGGACTAGCTATCGAGCAGTACTTC
CDR3 protein: CATSRDWGGLAIEQYF

J gene: TRBJ2-5
clone size: many
D gene: TRBD2
V gene: TRBV6-6
CDR3 DNA: TGTGCCAGCAGTTACGATCACGGAGGAGGGAGGGACCAGTACTTC
CDR3 protein: CASSYDHGGGRDQYF

J gene: TRBJ1-4
clone size: many
D gene: -
V gene: TRBV20-1
CDR3 DNA: TGCAGTGCTAGAGACGAAGGGGCGAATGAAAAACTGTTTTTT
CDR3 protein: CSARDEGANEKLFF

J gene: TRBJ2-4
clone size: many
D gene: -
V gene: TRBV5-1
CDR3 DNA: TGCGCCAGCAGCTTGGGGGACGGAGCCTCACGGATTCAGTACTTC
CDR3 protein: CASSLGDGASRIQYF

J gene: TRBJ1-6
clone size: many
D gene: -
V gene: TRBV15
CDR3 DNA: TGTGCCACCAGCAGAGATCATGGAGAGAATTCACCCCTCCACTTT
CDR3 protein: CATSRDHGENSPLHF

J gene: TRBJ1-5
clone size: few
D gene: -
V gene: TRBV12-3/TRBV12-4
CDR3 DNA: TGTGCCAGCAGAGCTACAGGGACCGATCAGCCCCAGCATTTT
CDR3 protein: CASRATGTDQPQHF

J gene: TRBJ2-3
clone size: -
D gene: -
V gene: TRBV5-4
CDR3 DNA: TGTGCCAGCAGCTTGGTAGGGTTGGAAGATACGCAGTATTTT
CDR3 protein: CASSLVGLEDTQYF

J gene: TRBJ1-4
clone size: many
D gene: -
V gene: TRBV20-1
CDR3 DNA: TGCAGTGCTAGAGCCTGGGGGCCCGTTGCAACTAATGAAAAACTGTTTTTT
CDR3 protein: CSARAWGPVATNEKLFF

J gene: TRBJ2-6
clone size: many
D gene: -
V gene: TRBV6-6
CDR3 DNA: TGTGCCAGCACCCCCTGGGTCTCTGGGGCCAACGTCCTGACTTTC
CDR3 protein: CASTPWVSGANVLTF

J gene: TRBJ2-7
clone size: many
D gene: -
V gene: TRBV7-3
CDR3 DNA: TGTGCCAGCAGCTTAATGACAGGATCCTACGAGCAGTACTTC
CDR3 protein: CASSLMTGSYEQYF

J gene: TRBJ2-3
clone size: many
D gene: TRBD2
V gene: TRBV4-2
CDR3 DNA: TGTGCCAGCAGCCAAGCGTCTAGCGGTTTCACAGATACGCAGTATTTT
CDR3 protein: CASSQASSGFTDTQYF

J gene: TRBJ2-7
clone size: many
D gene: TRBD1
V gene: TRBV28
CDR3 DNA: TGTGCCAGCACCAACACGGACAGGGTAGCGTACGAGCAGTACTTC
CDR3 protein: CASTNTDRVAYEQYF

J gene: TRBJ2-1
clone size: many
D gene: TRBD2
V gene: TRBV9
CDR3 DNA: TGTGCCAGCAGTATGGGACTAGCGGTCGGGCTGAATGAGCAGTTCTTC
CDR3 protein: CASSMGLAVGLNEQFF

J gene: TRBJ2-7
clone size: many
D gene: TRBD2
V gene: TRBV5-1
CDR3 DNA: TGCGCCAGCAGCCAACCCCGGGCTAGCGGGACCTACGAGCAGTACTTC
CDR3 protein: CASSQPRASGTYEQYF

J gene: TRBJ2-2
clone size: many
D gene: TRBD2
V gene: TRBV12-3/TRBV12-4
CDR3 DNA: TGTGCCAGCGGCAGAACTAGCGGGAGGGACACCGGGGAGCTGTTTTTT
CDR3 protein: CASGRTSGRDTGELFF

J gene: TRBJ2-7
clone size: many
D gene: -
V gene: TRBV29-1
CDR3 DNA: TGCAGCGTTCTGACAGGGAGGTCCTACGAGCAGTACTTC
CDR3 protein: CSVLTGRSYEQYF

J gene: TRBJ2-3
clone size: many
D gene: -
V gene: TRBV5-4
CDR3 DNA: TGTGCCAGCAAGCCTGAGCCCCCCATTGATACGCAGTATTTT
CDR3 protein: CASKPEPPIDTQYF

J gene: TRBJ1-6
clone size: few
D gene: TRBD1
V gene: TRBV10-3
CDR3 DNA: TGTGCCATCAGTGGGGACAGGGGGCTGTCACCCCTCCACTTT
CDR3 protein: CAISGDRGLSPLHF

J gene: TRBJ2-4
clone size: many
D gene: -
V gene: TRBV20-1
CDR3 DNA: TGCAGTGCTCAGTCAGGGTGGGCCACCAAAAACATTCAGTACTTC
CDR3 protein: CSAQSGWATKNIQYF

J gene: TRBJ1-6
clone size: -
D gene: TRBD1
V gene: TRBV7-9
CDR3 DNA: TGTGCCAGCAGCTTGCCTCCGGGACAGTTGGGGTCACCCCTCCACTTT
CDR3 protein: CASSLPPGQLGSPLHF

J gene: TRBJ1-1
clone size: many
D gene: -
V gene: TRBV13
CDR3 DNA: TGTGCCAGCAGCCCCCCGAAGTACCGGGGCGGGGGGACTGAAGCTTTCTTT
CDR3 protein: CASSPPKYRGGGTEAFF

J gene: TRBJ2-3
clone size: many
D gene: TRBD1
V gene: TRBV20-1
CDR3 DNA: TGCAGTGCCCGGGACAGTAGCACAGATACGCAGTATTTT
CDR3 protein: CSARDSSTDTQYF

J gene: TRBJ1-5
clone size: many
D gene: -
V gene: TRBV7-2
CDR3 DNA: TGTGCCAGCAGCTTAGGGCGGAGCAATCAGCCCCAGCATTTT
CDR3 protein: CASSLGRSNQPQHF

J gene: TRBJ1-2
clone size: many
D gene: -
V gene: TRBV7-2
CDR3 DNA: TGTGCCAGCAGCTTGAAGACGGGAGGAGCGGCTAACTATGGCTACACCTTC
CDR3 protein: CASSLKTGGAANYGYTF

J gene: TRBJ2-6
clone size: many
D gene: -
V gene: TRBV3-1
CDR3 DNA: TGTGCCAGCAGCCAAGAAGGGGGCTCTGGGGCCAACGTCCTGACTTTC
CDR3 protein: CASSQEGGSGANVLTF

J gene: TRBJ2-1
clone size: many
D gene: TRBD1
V gene: TRBV9
CDR3 DNA: TGTGCCAGCAGCGTAGCTGGGACAGATTATGAGCAGTTCTTC
CDR3 protein: CASSVAGTDYEQFF

J gene: TRBJ2-7
clone size: many
D gene: TRBD1
V gene: TRBV29-1
CDR3 DNA: TGCAGCGTTGCGAGTTTGGGACAGGGATTCGAGCAGTACTTC
CDR3 protein: CSVASLGQGFEQYF

J gene: TRBJ2-1
clone size: many
D gene: -
V gene: TRBV7-2
CDR3 DNA: TGTGCCAGCAGCCCCATACATGAGCAGTTCTTC
CDR3 protein: CASSPIHEQFF

J gene: TRBJ1-1
clone size: few
D gene: -
V gene: TRBV7-3
CDR3 DNA: TGTGCCAGCAGCTTAACGGGGGGCACTGAAGCTTTCTTT
CDR3 protein: CASSLTGGTEAFF